This T cell receptor beta chain appears in the sequencing data of a study of blood T cell repertoires in COVID-19. Overall study: The United States, Italy and Spain provided the acute and convalescent COVID-19 samples. T cells, B-cell-depleted T cells, or PBMCs supplied cDNA or gDNA.

Original processing methods: Counts of nucleated cells, estimated from reference gene primer amplification, were obtained. Sequenced by immunoSEQ multiplex PCR; TCRdb stores in-frame clones only, minus some. Clonal size and the V and J genes are those of that table, whereas D and trimming came from the DNA. This table holds about 120,000 clones, roughly 81% found once. The CDR3 has 15 residues. The germline V gene encodes CDR1 KGHDR and CDR2 SFDVKD. V lost 2 bases and J lost 4; bases outside the gene matches: 6. Sequencing was performed on peripheral blood. The source of this sequence is a man aged 40-49 years with acute or convalescent COVID-19. This rearrangement joins TRBV24-1 to TRBJ1-1, with 7 bases identical to TRBD1. CDR3 residues: CATSDSTGVSTEAFF. In DNA, the CDR3 is TGTGCCACCAGTGATTCAACAGGGGTGAGCACTGAAGCTTTCTTT.